Each of the 18 T cell receptor beta chains below was sequenced from the same sample in a study of shared clonotypes between healthy human individuals (dated by TCRdb to about 2020). The library was generated by the immunoSEQ multiplex PCR assay. Held by TCRdb, this immuneACCESS table contains in-frame sequences only and omits some clones. Under half of the omission traces to an unresolved V gene where checked; the cause of the rest is unknown. The sample profile shows millions of clones; approximately 90% of them were found once. The ten most abundant clones make up over 0.12% of the sample. Sample: naive CD4+ T cells sorted from blood. The sample's cell subset or site label, decoded: CD45RA+ positively selected. These receptors were taken from a man aged 18-30 years in good health.

This clone was detected once. DNA for the CDR3: TGTGCCAGCTCACCACTGGGCCCCGGGGCCAACGTCCTGACTTTC. This sequence encodes CASSPLGPGANVLTF. The chain carries TRBV18 and TRBJ2-6; D is uncertain. The CDR3 has 15 residues. Trimming took off 1 base at V and 4 bases at J, with 8 bases between the two ends. Germline CDR1 KGHSH, CDR2 LQKENI.

The chain carries TRBV18 and TRBJ2-1; TRBD2 agrees at 10 bases. Germline V gene sequence: CDR1 KGHSH, CDR2 LQKENI. CDR3 length equals 15 residues. With 3 bases clipped from V and 5 bases from J, the junction kept 4 bases outside the gene matches. The DNA for the CDR3 is TGTGCCAGCTCACCGGCTAGCGGGAGTAACAATGAGCAGTTCTTC. Protein sequence: CASSPASGSNNEQFF.

The CDR3 protein is CASGSPSGGMHNEQFF. CDR3 nucleotides: TGTGCTAGTGGATCACCTAGCGGGGGGATGCACAATGAGCAGTTCTTC. The chain employs TRBV12-5 and TRBJ2-1; 11 nucleotides align to TRBD2. The trim removed 6 bases at V and 5 bases at J, leaving 9 bases unmatched. This CDR3 region has 16 residues. CDR1 LGHNT and CDR2 FRNRAP come from the germline V gene.

This clone was detected once. The chain is built from TRBV19 and TRBJ1-5, with 7 positions matching TRBD1. The CDR3 has 14 amino acids. V lost 9 bases, J lost 0 bases, and 5 bases stayed unmatched. The germline V gene has CDR1 LNHDA and CDR2 SQIVND (reference sequence). Written as DNA, the CDR3 is TGTGCCAGCCATAGGACAGGTAGCAATCAGCCCCAGCATTTT. Residues: CASHRTGSNQPQHF.

The rearrangement uses TRBV5-8 and TRBJ1-5; D may be TRBD1 (5 bases). The CDR3 has 15 amino acids. Trimming removed 0 bases at V and 0 bases at J, with 7 bases between. In germline, CDR1 is SGHTS, CDR2 YDEGEE. The CDR3 protein is CASSLAGLSNQPQHF. CDR3 DNA sequence: TGTGCCAGCAGCTTGGCGGGACTTAGCAATCAGCCCCAGCATTTT.

A single count supports this clone. The chain recombines TRBV7-2 with TRBJ2-4; possibly TRBD1 or TRBD2 for D (7 bases each). The CDR3 extends over 14 amino acids. Per germline, CDR1 SGHTA and CDR2 FQGNSA. V shed 5 bases and J shed 6 bases, with 14 bases lying between them. The CDR3 here is CASSRTGEGNIQYF. CDR3 in DNA: TGTGCCAGCAGCCGTACAGGGGAGGGAAACATTCAGTACTTC.

J is TRBJ2-3 and V is TRBV2; TRBD2 agrees at 7 bases. Losses at the gene ends were 4 bases for V and 1 base for J; bases not matched to a gene: 2. CDR3 length equals 14 residues. In germline, CDR1 is SNHLY, CDR2 FYNNEI. The CDR3, as DNA: TGTGCCAGCAGTGGGGGGGGTGGCACAGATACGCAGTATTTT. Residues: CASSGGGGTDTQYF.

The rearrangement uses TRBV21-1 and TRBJ2-7; the table names TRBD2, a call not compared with the DNA. TRBV21-1 is labeled a pseudogene. This CDR3 has 15 amino acids. CDR3 in DNA: TGTGCCAGCAGCCTAGGACTAGCGGGAGGATACGAGCAGTACTTC. This gives the protein CASSLGLAGGYEQYF.

The CDR3 protein is CASSRDKTDSYNEQFF. In DNA, the CDR3 is TGCGCCAGCAGCCGTGATAAAACGGACAGCTACAATGAGCAGTTCTTC. This chain links TRBV4-1 with TRBJ2-1; TRBD1 might be the D (6 bases). Germline V gives CDR1 MGHRA, CDR2 YSYEKL. The CDR3 has 16 amino acids. The V gene lost 4 bases and the J gene lost 3 bases, with 16 bases spanning the gap.

The chain has TRBV4-1 and TRBJ1-4; D gene ambiguous. V was trimmed by 5 bases and J by 6 bases, leaving 4 bases between them. CDR3 size: 11 residues. Per the germline V gene, CDR1 is MGHRA and CDR2 is YSYEKL. This CDR3 is CASSKDEKLFF. The CDR3, as DNA: TGCGCCAGCAGCAAGGATGAAAAACTGTTTTTT.

V is TRBV5-1 and J is TRBJ1-3, with D possibly being TRBD1 (6 bases). This CDR3 comprises 15 residues. Germline V gene data show CDR1 as SGHRS and CDR2 as YFSETQ. Trimming removed 4 bases from V and 4 bases from J, with 15 bases in between. CDR3 residues: CASSLEGTKGNTIYF. CDR3 DNA: TGCGCCAGCAGCCTGGAGGGGACAAAAGGAAACACCATATATTTT.

The rearrangement uses TRBV7-9 and TRBJ1-5; unclear D gene. This CDR3 is built from 16 residues. V lost 4 bases, J lost 1 base, and 14 bases lay in between. CDR1 SEHNR and CDR2 FQNEAQ come from the germline V gene (reference sequence). CDR3 sequence reads: CASSSTGGPSNQPQHF. CDR3 bases: TGTGCCAGCAGCTCGACGGGAGGTCCAAGCAATCAGCCCCAGCATTTT.

This chain connects TRBV28 to TRBJ2-7; D may be TRBD1 or TRBD2 (5 bases each). The CDR3 is 15 residues long. The V gene lost 6 bases and the J gene lost 2 bases, with 17 bases spanning the gap. Germline V gene lookup returns CDR1 MDHEN and CDR2 SYDVKM. The CDR3 spells CASRLQGTGTYEQYF. The CDR3 DNA reads as TGTGCCAGCAGGCTGCAGGGTACGGGAACCTACGAGCAGTACTTC.

V usage is TRBV30 and J usage is TRBJ1-1; TRBD1 matches at 7 bases. The ends lost 5 bases at V and 2 bases at J; junction bases unmatched: 5. CDR3 size: 13 residues. Germline CDR1 reads GTSNPN; CDR2 reads SVGIG (reference sequence). The CDR3, as DNA: TGTGCCTGGGGGGACAGTCCTAACACTGAAGCTTTCTTT. It encodes CAWGDSPNTEAFF.

This clone is a singleton in its sample. The V and J genes are TRBV27 and TRBJ2-1, with TRBD2 matching 7 bases. V dropped 1 base and J dropped 3; count of bases not matched to a gene: 0. The CDR3 has 14 amino acids. The germline gives CDR1 MNHEY, CDR2 SMNVEV (reference sequence). Written as DNA, the CDR3 is TGTGCCAGCAGTTTATGGGGGGGCTACAATGAGCAGTTCTTC. This translates into CASSLWGGYNEQFF.

CDR3 sequence: CASSLMGPSGNTIYF. The CDR3 DNA follows: TGTGCCAGCAGCTTGATGGGGCCCTCTGGAAACACCATATATTTT. The chain combines TRBV5-6 with TRBJ1-3, with a weak D call TRBD1 (5 bases). V lost 1 base and J lost 0, with 8 bases in between. Per the germline V gene, CDR1 is SGHDT and CDR2 is YYEEEE. The length of the CDR3 is 15 residues.

The chain joins TRBV5-1 to TRBJ2-3; 12 bases map to TRBD2. V lost 0 bases to trimming and J lost 2 bases; unmatched junction nucleotides: 4. Looked up from germline, CDR1 is SGHRS and CDR2 is YFSETQ. The CDR3 sequence is 17 residues long. The CDR3 protein is CASSLAGTSGPTDTQYF. In nucleotides, the CDR3 is TGCGCCAGCAGCTTGGCGGGGACTAGCGGGCCCACAGATACGCAGTATTTT.

This clone was counted a single time. V is TRBV18 and J is TRBJ2-3; D unclear. Germline CDR1 KGHSH, CDR2 LQKENI. This CDR3 has 15 residues. Trimming pared 4 bases from V and 6 bases from J, leaving 17 bases between. CDR3 DNA: TGTGCCAGCTCACATTTAGCAGCCCAGGAGGATACGCAGTATTTT. Translating it yields CASSHLAAQEDTQYF.